This T cell receptor (beta chain) was captured by sequencing in a study of T cell repertoires in cytomegalovirus infection. Across the study: Public TCR beta signature analysis indicated the presence of both CMV infection and matching HLA type.

TCRdb reanalysed the reads using MiXCR and keeps one entry per CDR3 protein. The sample shows hundreds of thousands of distinct CDR3 sequences, roughly 16% of them seen only once. Germline CDR1 reads SGHRS; CDR2 reads YFSETQ. The ends were cut back, 1 base at V and 10 bases at J, with 18 bases in the middle. The CDR3 is made up of 15 amino acids. Study observations and caveats: Identification of carriers of CMV plus the relevant HLA was achieved through cumulative public TCR beta family frequency. Predominance within the ex vivo response was attributable to HLA-C-restricted CMV-specific TCR beta clonotypes.

Notes on this clonotype: Its antigen remains unidentified.

The sample taken for sequencing was PBMCs. This receptor was identified in a human donor in good health (CMV status not recorded). Some clones in this sample may be carry-over from other donors' samples. V gene TRBV5-1 combines with J gene TRBJ2-1, with a possible D match to TRBD1 (5 bases). CDR3 in amino acids: CASSLTAPGAREQFF. The CDR3 DNA is TGCGCCAGCAGCTTGACAGCCCCTGGGGCCAGGGAGCAGTTCTTC. The whole variable domain, remainder taken from reference TRBV5-1 and TRBJ2-1, is KAGVTQTPRYLIKTRGQQVTLSCSPISGHRSVSWYQQTPGQGLQFLFEYFSETQRNKGNFPGRFSGRQFSNSRSEMNVSTLELGDSALYLCASSLTAPGAREQFFGPGTRLTVL.